These 21 T cell receptor beta chains came from one sample sequenced in a study of T cell responses to AZD1222 COVID-19 vaccine. Sequenced by immunoSEQ multiplex PCR; TCRdb stores in-frame clones only, minus some. The profile shows some 140,000 clones, roughly 90% of them singletons. Specimen: peripheral blood, collected on day 0 of AZD1222 vaccination. The receptors shown here come from an adult in good health.

This clone is a singleton in its sample. This sequence joins TRBV14 and TRBJ2-7; 8 bases fit TRBD2. The ends lost 1 base at V and 10 bases at J; junction bases unmatched: 6. The CDR3 has 13 residues. The germline V gene has CDR1 SGHDN and CDR2 FVKESK. The CDR3 DNA sequence: TGTGCCAGCAGCCAAGTCGAAGCGGGAGTTCAGTACTTC. It is translated as CASSQVEAGVQYF.

This chain links TRBV9 with TRBJ2-3, with 9 bases lining up with TRBD2. This CDR3 spans 15 amino acids. Germline CDR1 reads SGDLS; CDR2 reads YYNGEE. V lost 3 bases, J lost 0 bases, and 2 bases stayed unmatched. CDR3 sequence (DNA): TGTGCCAGCAGCGGAAGCGGGAGGAGCACAGATACGCAGTATTTT. This encodes CASSGSGRSTDTQYF. Combining the CDR3 with reference TRBV9 and TRBJ2-3 gives the whole variable domain DSGVTQTPKHLITATGQRVTLRCSPRSGDLSVYWYQQSLDQGLQFLIQYYNGEERAKGNILERFSAQQFPDLHSELNLSSLELGDSALYFCASSGSGRSTDTQYFGPGTRLTVL.

The rearrangement joins TRBV19 to TRBJ2-6, with D perhaps matching TRBD2 (6 bases). The CDR3 is made up of 15 amino acids. Trimming stripped 3 bases from V and 0 bases from J, with 6 bases between. Germline V gene lookup returns CDR1 LNHDA and CDR2 SQIVND (reference sequence). This CDR3 reads CASSIGSSGANVLTF. The CDR3 DNA sequence: TGTGCCAGTAGTATCGGGAGCTCTGGGGCCAACGTCCTGACTTTC. Filled out from reference TRBV19 and TRBJ2-6, the complete variable domain reads DGGITQSPKYLFRKEGQNVTLSCEQNLNHDAMYWYRQDPGQGLRLIYYSQIVNDFQKGDIAEGYSVSREKKESFPLTVTSAQKNPTAFYLCASSIGSSGANVLTFGAGSRLTVL.

The V gene is TRBV5-4, the J gene TRBJ1-1, with D possibly matching TRBD1 (6 bases). The CDR3 has 16 amino acids. Germline CDR1 SGHNT, CDR2 YYREEE (reference sequence). Trimming removed 4 bases at V and 1 base at J, with 17 bases between. The CDR3 DNA reads as TGTGCCAGCAGCGCTCCCGCAGGGGAGTCGAACACTGAAGCTTTCTTT. Amino acids: CASSAPAGESNTEAFF.

The V gene is TRBV18, the J gene TRBJ1-5; possibly TRBD1 for D (5 bases). The CDR3 is made up of 13 amino acids. The V gene's germline CDR1 is KGHSH and CDR2 LQKENI. V gave up 2 bases and J gave up 4 bases, with 6 bases separating them. The chain's CDR3 is CASSPDRNQPQHF. CDR3 coding DNA: TGTGCCAGCTCACCAGACAGAAATCAGCCCCAGCATTTT.

This clone occurred once. The rearrangement uses TRBV7-2 and TRBJ1-1; D possibly corresponds to TRBD1 (5 bases). V was clipped by 5 bases and J by 6 bases, with 19 bases between them. This CDR3 has 15 residues. Germline loops: CDR1 SGHTA, CDR2 FQGNSA. CDR3 sequence: CASSLVFGGVAEAFF. CDR3 nucleotide sequence: TGTGCCAGCAGCCTGGTTTTCGGGGGGGTAGCTGAAGCTTTCTTT.

V gene TRBV25-1 combines with J gene TRBJ2-7; 11 bases are shared with TRBD1. Germline values: CDR1 MGHDK, CDR2 SYGVNS. Trimming cost V 1 base and J 3 bases; bases outside gene matches: 5. The CDR3 length is 16 residues. CDR3 DNA: TGTGCCAGCAGTGAATTTTGGACAGGGGGCATCTACGAGCAGTACTTC. This sequence encodes CASSEFWTGGIYEQYF.

This chain links TRBV27 with TRBJ2-7; a weak D match, TRBD2 (5 bases). There are 13 residues in the CDR3. V gave up 2 bases and J gave up 5 bases, with 10 bases separating them. Germline CDR1 is MNHEY and CDR2 is SMNVEV (reference sequence). Here the CDR3 reads CASSLGLSNEQYF. The CDR3 region has the DNA TGTGCCAGCAGTTTAGGACTTAGCAACGAGCAGTACTTC.

The genes are TRBV7-8 and TRBJ2-7; TRBD2 matches 14 bases. Germline V lookup: CDR1 SGHVS, CDR2 FQNEAQ. V trimming: 5 bases; J trimming: 5 bases; junction bases outside the gene matches: 14. The CDR3 totals 18 residues. CDR3 nucleotide sequence: TGTGCCAGCAGCCCGGGACTAGCGGGAGACTCCTATCGTGACGAGCAGTACTTC. This gives the protein CASSPGLAGDSYRDEQYF.

The V and J genes are TRBV29-1 and TRBJ2-7; 8 positions agree with TRBD2. CDR1 SQVTM and CDR2 ANQGSEA come from the germline V gene. The trim removed 7 bases at V and 0 bases at J, leaving 11 bases unmatched. This CDR3 has 15 amino acids. The DNA for the CDR3 is TGCAGCGCAAGAGGAGTTAGCGGGACCTCCTACGAGCAGTACTTC. It translates to CSARGVSGTSYEQYF.

The rearrangement uses TRBV2 and TRBJ1-5, with 8 bases fitting TRBD1. Germline values: CDR1 SNHLY, CDR2 FYNNEI. CDR3 length equals 16 residues. V lost 5 bases to trimming and J lost 0 bases; unmatched junction nucleotides: 6. Here the CDR3 reads CASSRDRTHSNQPQHF. CDR3 DNA sequence: TGTGCCAGCAGTAGGGACAGGACCCATAGCAATCAGCCCCAGCATTTT.

V and J are TRBV27 and TRBJ1-5, with D maybe TRBD1 (6 bases). The CDR3 is 14 amino acids. Germline CDR1 MNHEY, CDR2 SMNVEV (reference sequence). The germline V and J ends were trimmed by 6 bases and 2 bases, with 11 bases remaining between them. CDR3 coding DNA: TGTGCCAGCAGCCACCGACAGGGCAATCAGCCCCAGCATTTT. The encoded protein is CASSHRQGNQPQHF.

The CDR3 loop reads CASSLGTTYEQYF. In nucleotides, the CDR3 is TGTGCCAGCAGCTTGGGGACCACCTACGAGCAGTACTTC. The chain joins TRBV7-2 to TRBJ2-7; D is perhaps TRBD1 or TRBD2 (5 bases each). Trimming removed 3 bases at V and 2 bases at J, with 8 bases between. The length of the CDR3 is 13 residues. Germline CDR1 SGHTA, CDR2 FQGNSA.

The chain carries TRBV4-1 and TRBJ1-5; 7 bases match TRBD1. Germline trimming cut 5 bases from V and 7 bases from J; bases unmatched to any gene: 8. CDR1 is MGHRA and CDR2 is YSYEKL in the germline V gene. The CDR3 has 14 residues. CDR3 nucleotide sequence: TGCGCCAGCAGCGCTCGACAGGGCTGGCAGCCCCAGCATTTT. This sequence encodes CASSARQGWQPQHF.

V usage is TRBV19 and J usage is TRBJ1-2; D ambiguous. The CDR3 consists of 12 residues. V was cut by 4 bases and J by 8 bases, with 11 bases left in between. Per the germline V gene, CDR1 is LNHDA and CDR2 is SQIVND (reference sequence). CDR3 DNA sequence: TGTGCCAGTAGTACCCAGTATGAGGGCTACACCTTC. Amino acids: CASSTQYEGYTF.

The J gene is TRBJ1-5, the V gene TRBV6-1; tentatively, D is TRBD1 (5 bases). The germline CDR1 and CDR2 sequences are MNHNS and SASEGT. Trimming removed 3 bases from V and 0 bases from J, with 9 bases in between. This CDR3 region has 15 residues. In DNA form, the CDR3 reads TGTGCCAGCAGTGAGGATGACAGTAGCAATCAGCCCCAGCATTTT. It specifies CASSEDDSSNQPQHF.

The chain recombines TRBV4-3 with TRBJ1-1; D might be TRBD1 (5 bases). This CDR3 has 16 residues. Per the germline V gene, CDR1 is LGHNA and CDR2 is YSLEER. Between the trimmed V and J ends, which lost 0 bases and 7 bases, there was a span of 18 bases. The CDR3 region has the DNA TGCGCCAGCAGCCAAGACGGGGTCAGGGAGAGAGGTGAAGCTTTCTTT. The encoded protein is CASSQDGVRERGEAFF.

The chain is built from TRBV18 and TRBJ2-7; 9 bases match TRBD2. Germline CDR1 is KGHSH and CDR2 is LQKENI. The length of the CDR3 is 13 residues. V gave up 3 bases and J gave up 4 bases; unmatched junction bases: 1. The CDR3 DNA sequence: TGTGCCAGCTCACCTCTAGCGGGGTACGAGCAGTACTTC. Translation: CASSPLAGYEQYF. Based on the CDR3 plus reference TRBV18 and TRBJ2-7, the full variable domain is NAGVMQNPRHLVRRRGQEARLRCSPMKGHSHVYWYRQLPEEGLKFMVYLQKENIIDESGMPKERFSAEFPKEGPSILRIQQVVRGDSAAYFCASSPLAGYEQYFGPGTRLTVT.

The V and J genes are TRBV18 and TRBJ2-1, with 8 bases fitting TRBD2. CDR1 is KGHSH and CDR2 is LQKENI in the germline V gene. CDR3 length equals 14 residues. Trimming cost V 0 bases and J 9 bases; bases outside gene matches: 4. This CDR3 is CASSPPAGDFEQFF. In DNA form, the CDR3 reads TGTGCCAGCTCACCACCAGCGGGAGATTTTGAGCAGTTCTTC.

This clone was counted a few times. The V gene is TRBV30, the J gene TRBJ2-2; D assignment may be TRBD1 or TRBD2 (6 bases each). Trimming shortened V by 4 bases and J by 3 bases, and 15 bases separated the two germline ends. The CDR3 consists of 15 residues. CDR1 is GTSNPN and CDR2 is SVGIG in the germline V gene (reference sequence). The CDR3 region has the DNA TGTGCCTGGACCCTAGGGGGGCCGGACACCGGGGAGCTGTTTTTT. It encodes CAWTLGGPDTGELFF.

The V gene is TRBV7-3, the J gene TRBJ1-1, with D perhaps matching TRBD1 (6 bases). CDR3 length: 13 amino acids. Germline CDR1 is SGHTA and CDR2 is FQGTGA. V dropped 4 bases and J dropped 1 base, with 7 bases sitting between them. CDR3 residues: CASSSTGNTEAFF. CDR3 nucleotide sequence: TGTGCCAGCAGCTCGACAGGGAACACTGAAGCTTTCTTT. Using reference TRBV7-3 and TRBJ1-1 for the parts outside the CDR3, the full variable domain is GAGVSQTPSNKVTEKGKYVELRCDPISGHTALYWYRQSLGQGPEFLIYFQGTGAADDSGLPNDRFFAVRPEGSVSTLKIQRTERGDSAVYLCASSSTGNTEAFFGQGTRLTVV.